Detailed here is one T cell receptor (beta chain). The CDR3 runs 16 residues. The germline V gene has CDR1 SEHNR and CDR2 FQNEAQ (reference sequence). V was cut by 5 bases and J by 0 bases, with 13 bases left in between. Repertoires were generated with immunoSEQ multiplex PCR, while TCRdb's copy carries only in-frame clones and drops some. The profile shows more than 95,000 clones, roughly four fifths of them singletons. The entry originates in a study of blood T cell repertoires in COVID-19. Looking at the study overall: The United States, Italy and Spain provided the acute and convalescent COVID-19 samples.

Sequencing was performed on peripheral blood. This chain uses TRBV7-9 with TRBJ2-2; possibly TRBD1 for D (6 bases). The sequence was collected from a man aged 55 to 70 with acute or convalescent COVID-19. CDR3 bases: TGTGCCAGCAGCACCAGGGGAAACGCGAACACCGGGGAGCTGTTTTTT. Its translation: CASSTRGNANTGELFF.